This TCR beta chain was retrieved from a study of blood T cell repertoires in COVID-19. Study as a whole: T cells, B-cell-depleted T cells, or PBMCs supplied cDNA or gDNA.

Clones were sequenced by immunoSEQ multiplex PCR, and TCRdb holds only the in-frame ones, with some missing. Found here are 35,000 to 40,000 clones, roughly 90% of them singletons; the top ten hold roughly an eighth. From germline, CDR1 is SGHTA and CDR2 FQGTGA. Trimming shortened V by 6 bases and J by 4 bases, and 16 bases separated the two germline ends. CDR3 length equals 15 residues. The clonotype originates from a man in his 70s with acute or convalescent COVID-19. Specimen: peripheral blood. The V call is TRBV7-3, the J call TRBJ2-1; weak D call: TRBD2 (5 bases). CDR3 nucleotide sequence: TGTGCCAGCAGTCCTACAGCGGCTACTTACAATGAGCAGTTCTTC. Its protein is CASSPTAATYNEQFF.